Following are 4 T cell receptor beta chains from one sample sequenced in a study of T cell responses to AZD1222 COVID-19 vaccine. TCRdb's table, derived via immunoSEQ multiplex PCR, lists solely in-frame clones and lacks some. The sample holds about 97,000 clones, around 89% seen once. The specimen was peripheral blood, collected on day 0 of AZD1222 vaccination. Receptor source: an adult in good health.

The gene calls are TRBV29-1 and TRBJ1-4; TRBD1 matches 9 bases. With 4 bases clipped from V and 5 bases from J, the junction kept 2 bases outside the gene matches. The CDR3 contains 13 residues. Germline-derived CDR1 and CDR2 are SQVTM and ANQGSEA. CDR3 loop: CSVGGQGNEKLFF. The CDR3 nucleotides are TGCAGCGTTGGTGGACAGGGGAATGAAAAACTGTTTTTT.

The V and J genes are TRBV10-1 and TRBJ2-7; 9 bases line up with TRBD1. This CDR3 comprises 15 residues. V lost 2 bases, J lost 2 bases, and 4 bases stayed unmatched. The germline V gene encodes CDR1 WNHNN and CDR2 SYGVQD (reference sequence). In DNA, the CDR3 is TGCGCCAGCAGTGAGCCGGGACAGGGTACCTACGAGCAGTACTTC. It specifies CASSEPGQGTYEQYF.

The CDR3 nucleotides read TGTGCCAGCAGACTAGACGGTAATGAAAAACTGTTTTTT. Translating gives CASRLDGNEKLFF. The chain combines TRBV5-6 with TRBJ1-4; D remains ambiguous. With 5 bases removed from V and 4 bases from J, the gap between germline ends came to 9 bases. The CDR3 has 13 amino acids. Germline V CDR1 and CDR2: SGHDT, YYEEEE.

This rearrangement joins TRBV24-1 to TRBJ2-3; no reliable D call. The CDR3 covers 14 residues. Germline CDR1 and CDR2: KGHDR and SFDVKD. Deletions cut 5 bases from V and 2 bases from J, with 10 bases between. This CDR3 is CATSVARPTDTQYF. The CDR3 nucleotides read TGTGCCACCAGTGTGGCGCGGCCCACAGATACGCAGTATTTT.